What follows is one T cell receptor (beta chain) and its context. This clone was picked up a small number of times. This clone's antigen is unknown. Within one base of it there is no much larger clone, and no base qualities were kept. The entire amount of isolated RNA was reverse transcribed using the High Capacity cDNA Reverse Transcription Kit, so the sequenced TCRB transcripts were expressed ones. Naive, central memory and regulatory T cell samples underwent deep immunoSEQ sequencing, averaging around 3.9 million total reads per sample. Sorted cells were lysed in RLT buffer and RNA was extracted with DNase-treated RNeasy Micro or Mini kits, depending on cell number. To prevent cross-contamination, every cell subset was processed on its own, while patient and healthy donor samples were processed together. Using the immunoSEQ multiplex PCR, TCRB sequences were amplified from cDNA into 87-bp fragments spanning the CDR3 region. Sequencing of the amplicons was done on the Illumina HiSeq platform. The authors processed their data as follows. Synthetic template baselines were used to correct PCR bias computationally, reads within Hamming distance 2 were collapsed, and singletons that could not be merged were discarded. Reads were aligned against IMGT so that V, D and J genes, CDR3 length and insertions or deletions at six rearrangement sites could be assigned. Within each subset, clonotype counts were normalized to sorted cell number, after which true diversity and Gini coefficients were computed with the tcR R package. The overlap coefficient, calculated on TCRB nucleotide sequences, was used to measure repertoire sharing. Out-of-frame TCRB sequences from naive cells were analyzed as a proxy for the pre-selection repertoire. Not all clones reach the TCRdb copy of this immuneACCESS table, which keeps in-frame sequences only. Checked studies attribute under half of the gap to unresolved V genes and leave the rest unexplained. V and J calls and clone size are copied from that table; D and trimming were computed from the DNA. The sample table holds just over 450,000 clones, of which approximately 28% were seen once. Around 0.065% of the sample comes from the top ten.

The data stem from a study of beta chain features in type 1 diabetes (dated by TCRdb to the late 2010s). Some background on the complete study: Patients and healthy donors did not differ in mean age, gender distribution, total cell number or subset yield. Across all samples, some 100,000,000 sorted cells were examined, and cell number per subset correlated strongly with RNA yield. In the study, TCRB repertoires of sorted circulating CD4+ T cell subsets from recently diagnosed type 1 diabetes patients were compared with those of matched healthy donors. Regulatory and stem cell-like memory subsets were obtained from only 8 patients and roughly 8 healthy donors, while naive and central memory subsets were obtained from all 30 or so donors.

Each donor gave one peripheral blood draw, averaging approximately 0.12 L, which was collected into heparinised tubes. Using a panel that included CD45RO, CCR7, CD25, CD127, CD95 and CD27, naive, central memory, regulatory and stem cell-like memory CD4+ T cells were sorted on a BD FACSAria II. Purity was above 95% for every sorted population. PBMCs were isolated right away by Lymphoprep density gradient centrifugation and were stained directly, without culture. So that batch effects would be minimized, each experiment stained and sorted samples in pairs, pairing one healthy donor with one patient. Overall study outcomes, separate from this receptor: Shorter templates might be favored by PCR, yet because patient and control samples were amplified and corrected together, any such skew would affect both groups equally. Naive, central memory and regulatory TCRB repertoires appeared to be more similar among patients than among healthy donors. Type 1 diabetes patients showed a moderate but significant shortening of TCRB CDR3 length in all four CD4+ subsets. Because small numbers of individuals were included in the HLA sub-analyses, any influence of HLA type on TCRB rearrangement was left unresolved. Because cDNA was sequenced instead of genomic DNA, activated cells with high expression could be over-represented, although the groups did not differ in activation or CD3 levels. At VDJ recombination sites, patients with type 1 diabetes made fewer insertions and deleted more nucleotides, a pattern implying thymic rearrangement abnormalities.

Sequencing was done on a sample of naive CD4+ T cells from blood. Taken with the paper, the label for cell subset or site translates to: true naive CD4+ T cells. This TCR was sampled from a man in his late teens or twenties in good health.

The DNA is TGTGCCAGCAGCCAGCAGGGACTAGCGGTAAGCTCCTACAATGAGCAGTTCTTC. Its product reads: CASSQQGLAVSSYNEQFF. In this chain, TRBV14 is recombined with TRBJ2-1, with 11 central nucleotides matching TRBD2. The CDR1 and CDR2 encoded by the germline V gene are SGHDN and FVKESK. The V end gives up 3 bases and the J end 0 bases, leaving 7 bases in the junction not matched to a gene. From the cysteine through the phenylalanine, the CDR3 covers 18 amino acids. This entry keeps only the CDR3 DNA: 54 bases, framed from base 1.